This T cell receptor (beta chain) came from a study of cytomegalovirus exposure and HLA in healthy donors. Study results and caveats: In an earlier analysis, most TCR beta V segments were productive about 87% or about 30% of the time.

It was with 60 Vbeta and 13 Jbeta primers that the PCR ran. Clones were sequenced by immunoSEQ multiplex PCR, and TCRdb holds only the in-frame ones, with some missing. The sample yields about 210,000 clones, 80% to 90% seen once. V lost 5 bases and J lost 8, with 16 bases in between. Germline loops: CDR1 SGHNT, CDR2 YENEEA. This CDR3 has 14 residues. A note on this clone: The antigen is undetermined.

The sample was PBMCs. The source is a man aged 35-49 years in good health and CMV-seropositive. The chain is built from TRBV11-3 and TRBJ2-1; D uncertain. The CDR3 nucleotides read TGTGCCAGCAGCCCCCCGTTCTTGGAGCATGAGCAGTTCTTC. Protein: CASSPPFLEHEQFF.